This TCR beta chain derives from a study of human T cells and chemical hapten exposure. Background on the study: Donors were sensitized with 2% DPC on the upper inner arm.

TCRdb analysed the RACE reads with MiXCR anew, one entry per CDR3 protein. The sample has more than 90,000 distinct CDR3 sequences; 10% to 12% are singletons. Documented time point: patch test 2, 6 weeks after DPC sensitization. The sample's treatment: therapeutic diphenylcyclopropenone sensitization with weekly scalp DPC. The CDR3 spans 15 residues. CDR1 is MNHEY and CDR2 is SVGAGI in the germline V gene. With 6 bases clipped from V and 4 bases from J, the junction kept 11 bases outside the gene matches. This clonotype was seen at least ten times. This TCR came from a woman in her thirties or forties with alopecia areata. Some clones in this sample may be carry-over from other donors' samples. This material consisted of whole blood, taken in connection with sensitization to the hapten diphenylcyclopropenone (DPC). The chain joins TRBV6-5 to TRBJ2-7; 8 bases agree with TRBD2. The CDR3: CASSPERGRGYEQYF. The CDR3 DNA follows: TGTGCCAGCAGCCCTGAGCGGGGGCGGGGATACGAGCAGTACTTC.